These 14 T cell receptor beta chains were all obtained from the same sample, sequenced in a study of metastatic and nonmetastatic thyroid tumors. Not a single patient had been given any form of treatment at any point before undergoing thyroid surgery. Using MiXCR, TCRdb reanalyzed the PCR reads. This table holds about 39,000 clones, roughly a fifth found once. Material for sequencing was blood. The receptors here all came from a female donor with papillary thyroid cancer or a benign thyroid nodule (not recorded which). Some clones in this sample may be carry-over from other donors' samples.

The gene calls are TRBV15 and TRBJ1-2, with D unresolved. Trimming took 0 bases from V and 5 from J, leaving 10 bases between them. CDR3 length: 14 residues. Germline CDR1 is LNHNV and CDR2 is YYDKDF (reference sequence). This CDR3 is CATSRDREKYGYTF. As DNA, the CDR3 is TGTGCCACCAGCAGAGATAGGGAGAAATATGGCTACACCTTC.

This clone was counted a few times. The rearrangement joins TRBV6-1 to TRBJ1-5; the match to TRBD1 covers 9 bases. Germline V CDR1 and CDR2: MNHNS, SASEGT. V shed 6 bases and J 7 bases; nucleotides not matched to a gene: 4. This CDR3 has 13 residues. Here the CDR3 DNA reads TGTGCCAGCAGGCCACAGGGGGCACAGCCCCAGCATTTT. Translating it yields CASRPQGAQPQHF.

With regard to this clone: Other DNA sequences from this sample encode an identical CDR3 as well. The CDR3 loop reads CASSQYRTGGSSDTQYF. CDR3 DNA: TGCGCCAGCAGCCAGTACCGGACAGGGGGAAGCTCAGATACGCAGTATTTT. The V gene is TRBV5-1, the J gene TRBJ2-3; TRBD1 matches 10 bases. J gave up 4 bases and V 4 bases, and 12 bases lay outside the gene matches. This CDR3 has 17 amino acids. Germline V lookup: CDR1 SGHRS, CDR2 YFSETQ.

This clone was observed at least ten times. The sample has other DNA sequences that encode this CDR3 too. The V call is TRBV27, the J call TRBJ2-7; D might be TRBD2 (6 bases). Germline V lookup: CDR1 MNHEY, CDR2 SMNVEV (reference sequence). The germline V and J ends were trimmed by 3 bases and 6 bases, with 15 bases remaining between them. The CDR3 length is 14 residues. The CDR3 bases are TGTGCCAGCAGTTTTAGGGGAATCGGGGGCGAGCAGTACTTC. Translation: CASSFRGIGGEQYF.

At least ten counts were recorded for this clone. The gene calls are TRBV5-1 and TRBJ1-3, with 7 bases fitting TRBD1. Germline assignment: CDR1 SGHRS and CDR2 YFSETQ. J lost 1 base, V lost 4 bases, and 11 bases had no gene match. The CDR3 sequence is 17 residues long. The CDR3 DNA reads as TGCGCCAGCAGCCACCCGGACAGGTCTGAATCTGGAAACACCATATATTTT. Protein product: CASSHPDRSESGNTIYF.

This clone was recorded a few times. J is TRBJ2-2 and V is TRBV14; weak D call: TRBD2 (6 bases). Looked up from germline, CDR1 is SGHDN and CDR2 is FVKESK. The CDR3 extends over 15 amino acids. Trimming removed 1 base from V and 1 base from J, with 7 bases in between. The CDR3 nucleotides are TGTGCCAGCAGCCAAGTGGGAGGGAACACCGGGGAGCTGTTTTTT. Residues: CASSQVGGNTGELFF.

The chain recombines TRBV27 with TRBJ1-1; the D is unclear. Trimming left V 2 bases short and J 0 bases short, with 13 bases between. The CDR3 has 16 residues. The germline V gene encodes CDR1 MNHEY and CDR2 SMNVEV (reference sequence). The CDR3 here is CASSLRVSSMNTEAFF. CDR3 sequence (DNA): TGTGCCAGCAGTTTAAGGGTCAGTTCGATGAACACTGAAGCTTTCTTT.

This chain uses TRBV19 with TRBJ1-2; D might be TRBD1 (6 bases). In germline, CDR1 is LNHDA, CDR2 SQIVND (reference sequence). Trimming shortened V by 3 bases and J by 3 bases, and 20 bases separated the two germline ends. The CDR3 is 17 residues long. CDR3 sequence reads: CASSIPLDSVPYYGYTF. CDR3 sequence (DNA): TGTGCCAGTAGTATCCCTCTGGACAGTGTGCCTTACTATGGCTACACCTTC.

At least ten counts were recorded for this clone. The sample contains more than one DNA sequence encoding this CDR3. The J gene is TRBJ2-6, the V gene TRBV18; D remains ambiguous. Germline V gives CDR1 KGHSH, CDR2 LQKENI. V gave up 2 bases and J gave up 0 bases, with 8 bases separating them. The CDR3 consists of 16 residues. Written as DNA, the CDR3 is TGTGCCAGCTCACCAAGACGGATCTCTGGGGCCAACGTCCTGACTTTC. Residues: CASSPRRISGANVLTF.

This clone came up many times. The V and J genes are TRBV19 and TRBJ2-2; the D gene is possibly TRBD2 (5 bases). Germline CDR1 LNHDA, CDR2 SQIVND (reference sequence). Trimming cost V 7 bases and J 9 bases, with 18 bases left between them. CDR3 length: 14 amino acids. The CDR3 sequence is CASNPPGSIRELFF. The CDR3 DNA follows: TGTGCCAGTAACCCTCCGGGATCGATAAGGGAGCTGTTTTTT.

This clone was detected ten times or more. The rearrangement uses TRBV11-2 and TRBJ2-7; TRBD2 is a possible D gene (6 bases). This CDR3 is built from 15 residues. The germline CDR1 and CDR2 sequences are SGHAT and FQNNGV. Trimming took 5 bases from V and 2 from J, leaving 16 bases between them. The CDR3 loop reads CASSAAGTHTYEQYF. CDR3 sequence (DNA): TGTGCCAGCAGCGCCGCCGGGACTCACACCTACGAGCAGTACTTC.

On this clone: One junction end does not reproduce the germline sequence, and a read error may be involved. The V call is TRBV11-2, the J call TRBJ2-7; 8 nucleotides match TRBD2. The CDR3 sequence is 16 residues long. Germline-derived CDR1 and CDR2 are SGHAT and FQNNGV. The CDR3 sequence: CANSFPPSGRVYEQYF. The CDR3 bases are TGTGCCAACAGCTTCCCACCCAGCGGGAGAGTCTACGAGCAGTACTTC.

This clone was detected ten times or more. The gene calls are TRBV19 and TRBJ1-4; D gene uncertain. Between the trimmed V and J ends, which lost 6 bases and 4 bases, there was a span of 3 bases. The CDR3 spans 11 residues. The germline gives CDR1 LNHDA, CDR2 SQIVND (reference sequence). CDR3 in DNA: TGTGCCAGTAGCCTTAATGAAAAACTGTTTTTT. Amino acid sequence: CASSLNEKLFF.

This clone came up many times. This CDR3 reads CASSEASAGWETQYF. DNA of the CDR3: TGTGCCAGCAGTGAAGCGAGCGCAGGGTGGGAGACCCAGTACTTC. The V call is TRBV6-1, the J call TRBJ2-5; a weak D match, TRBD1 (5 bases). Trimming pared 0 bases from V and 5 bases from J, leaving 13 bases between. The CDR3 is 15 residues long. CDR1 and CDR2 (germline): MNHNS, SASEGT.